Listed below are T cell receptor beta chains from one sample, sequenced in a study of blood T cell repertoires in COVID-19. TCRdb's copy holds only in-frame clones and misses some; the assay was immunoSEQ multiplex PCR. The sample contains some 170,000 clones, about four fifths of which appear only once. Sequenced: peripheral blood. These receptors all stem from a man aged 55 to 69 with active or convalescent COVID-19. Each CDR3 is given with its conserved first and last residue. The order of the fields is clone size, J gene, V gene, D gene, CDR3 DNA, CDR3 protein. D genes are given only for firm matches. Clone size is stated in some rows and not others, as once, few, many or a class when expanded.

NA,TRBJ1-2,TRBV28,TRBD1,TGTGCCAGCAGTGTCCGGGACAGGGGCTATGGCTACACCTTC,CASSVRDRGYGYTF
NA,TRBJ2-3,TRBV10-1,NA,TGCGCCAGCCGTAGTGGCACGGGAGATACGCAGTATTTT,CASRSGTGDTQYF
NA,TRBJ1-6,TRBV2,TRBD1,TGTGCCAGCAGCGGGGAGGCAGGGGGCTTGAATTCACCCCTCCACTTT,CASSGEAGGLNSPLHF
NA,TRBJ2-7,TRBV18,TRBD1,TGTGCCAGCTCACAACGGACAGGGGCCTCCTACGAGCAGTACTTC,CASSQRTGASYEQYF
NA,TRBJ2-4,TRBV5-1,TRBD1,TGCGCCAGCAGCTTGGAGGGACAGGGGGCGATGTACATTCAGTACTTC,CASSLEGQGAMYIQYF
NA,TRBJ2-7,TRBV20-1,TRBD1,TGCAGTGCAAGTAGGGTCAGGGGGTGGGAGCAGTACTTC,CSASRVRGWEQYF
NA,TRBJ1-2,TRBV6-5,NA,TGTGCCAGCACCACCGGGGGGGGTTCTAACTATGGCTACACCTTC,CASTTGGGSNYGYTF
NA,TRBJ1-5,TRBV11-1,TRBD1,TGTGCCAGCAGCTCCCCGGGACAGGGGGTTCAGCCCCAGCATTTT,CASSSPGQGVQPQHF
NA,TRBJ1-5,TRBV4-1,NA,TGCGCCAGCAGCCAGAGGACAGAAGATCAGCCCCAGCATTTT,CASSQRTEDQPQHF
NA,TRBJ1-1,TRBV3-1/TRBV3-2,TRBD1,TGTGCCAGCAGCCCCGGACAGGGCCTGGGTGTAGCTTTCTTT,CASSPGQGLGVAFF
many,TRBJ1-5,TRBV6-5,NA,TGTGCCAGCAGTTACGATGGGAGACAGCCCCAGCATTTT,CASSYDGRQPQHF
NA,TRBJ2-7,TRBV6-5,TRBD1,TGTGCCAGCAGTAAGACAGGGGCCTACGAGCAGTACTTC,CASSKTGAYEQYF
NA,TRBJ2-1,TRBV30,TRBD2,TGTGCCTGGAGTGAAGGGACTAGCGGGCTTTCCTACAATGAGCAGTTCTTC,CAWSEGTSGLSYNEQFF
NA,TRBJ2-3,TRBV19,TRBD1,TGTGCCAGTAGTAGTCGACAGGGTAGTACAGATACGCAGTATTTT,CASSSRQGSTDTQYF
few,TRBJ1-1,TRBV21-1,NA,TGTGCCAGCAGCAAGCCGGGGGATGTTGAAGCTTTCTTT,CASSKPGDVEAFF
NA,TRBJ1-1,TRBV10-3,NA,TGTGCCATCAATAGCGACAGGTTGAACACTGAAGCTTTCTTT,CAINSDRLNTEAFF
NA,TRBJ2-2,TRBV5-1,TRBD2,TGCGCCAGCAGCTTTGGCACTAGCGGGAACACCGGGGAGCTGTTTTTT,CASSFGTSGNTGELFF
NA,TRBJ2-7,TRBV11-2,NA,TGTGCCAGCAGCTTAAATGGGGGGGCGACCTACGAGCAGTACTTC,CASSLNGGATYEQYF
NA,TRBJ2-1,TRBV11-2,NA,TGTGCCAGCAGCTTGGGGGCGGGAGTAAGAGACAATGAGCAGTTCTTC,CASSLGAGVRDNEQFF
many,TRBJ1-5,TRBV28,TRBD1,TGTGCCAGCAACCCAAGACAGGGGTGGAATCAGCCCCAGCATTTT,CASNPRQGWNQPQHF
NA,TRBJ2-1,TRBV14,NA,TGTGCCAGCAGCTGGGACTCCAAGGGCAATGAGCAGTTCTTC,CASSWDSKGNEQFF
NA,TRBJ2-5,TRBV9,TRBD2,TGTGCCAGCAGCGGACTAGCGAAGGAGACCCAGTACTTC,CASSGLAKETQYF
NA,TRBJ1-2,TRBV29-1,NA,TGCAGCACGGACCTAAACTATGGCTACACCTTC,CSTDLNYGYTF
NA,TRBJ2-5,TRBV7-3,TRBD1,TGTGCCAGCAGCTTGGGCAGGGGGTTAAAGGAGACCCAGTACTTC,CASSLGRGLKETQYF
few,TRBJ1-2,TRBV19,TRBD1,TGTGCCAGTACCAAGGACAGGGACGGAGCTGGCTACACCTTC,CASTKDRDGAGYTF
NA,TRBJ1-3,TRBV6-5,NA,TGTGCCAGCAGAAACGACAACTCTGGAAACACCATATATTTT,CASRNDNSGNTIYF
NA,TRBJ2-3,TRBV6-5,NA,TGTGCCAGCACCGTGGGGGGTGCCAGTCCAGATACGCAGTATTTT,CASTVGGASPDTQYF
NA,TRBJ1-1,TRBV6-5,TRBD1,TGTGCCAGCAGTTACGAGTACAGGGGCGCTGAAGCTTTCTTT,CASSYEYRGAEAFF
NA,TRBJ2-1,TRBV7-2,TRBD1,TGTGCCAGCAGCTCCGGACAGGGGCCCTTCTACAATGAGCAGTTCTTC,CASSSGQGPFYNEQFF
NA,TRBJ1-1,TRBV20-1,NA,TGCAGTGCCCCTGTCACTGAAGCTTTCTTT,CSAPVTEAFF
NA,TRBJ2-1,TRBV7-3,NA,TGTGCCAGCAGCCCGCGACACCTCAATGAGCAGTTCTTC,CASSPRHLNEQFF